These 9 T cell receptor beta chains were all obtained from the same sample, sequenced in a study of vaccination and CD4 T cells after COVID-19. The treatment denotes: roughly 11-day PBMC culture with coronavirus spike peptide pools or control peptides (ViraFEST assay). Antigen specificity for these receptors is unknown. Once obtained from cultured CD4+ T cells, the DNA was sequenced using the Oncomine TCR Beta short-read assay. Each CDR3 protein gets one entry after TCRdb re-called the PCR reads with MiXCR. The sample consists of roughly 9,500 distinct CDR3 sequences, 61% of them appearing once. The specimen sequenced was CD4+ T cells from blood, cultured in vitro. These receptors were taken from a human donor who had recovered from COVID-19.

The rearrangement links TRBV11-2 to TRBJ2-2; tentatively, D is TRBD2 (6 bases). Trimming took off 5 bases at V and 5 bases at J, with 24 bases between the two ends. Germline-derived CDR1 and CDR2 are SGHAT and FQNNGV. This CDR3 spans 18 amino acids. The CDR3 region has the DNA TGTGCCAGCAGCATTGGGACTCACTTTCCTCTATTAACCGGGGAGCTGTTTTTT. It encodes CASSIGTHFPLLTGELFF.

The chain joins TRBV15 to TRBJ2-1; tentatively, D is TRBD2 (6 bases). The germline V gene has CDR1 LNHNV and CDR2 YYDKDF (reference sequence). The CDR3 extends over 16 amino acids. The V and J ends lost 0 bases and 0 bases respectively, with 9 bases between them. In nucleotides, the CDR3 is TGTGCCACCAGCAGAGATTGGCGGGACTCCTACAATGAGCAGTTCTTC. Residues: CATSRDWRDSYNEQFF.

This chain joins TRBV7-9 and TRBJ2-3, with D possibly TRBD1 on 6 matching bases. Germline-derived CDR1 and CDR2 are SEHNR and FQNEAQ (reference sequence). This CDR3 spans 14 amino acids. Trimming left V 6 bases short and J 4 bases short, with 14 bases between. The CDR3 DNA reads TGTGCCAGCAGTCGGAAACAGGGCGCAGATACGCAGTATTTT. It translates to CASSRKQGADTQYF.

The rearrangement uses TRBV6-5 and TRBJ1-5; tentative D call: TRBD1 (5 bases). This CDR3 contains 15 residues. Germline V gene lookup returns CDR1 MNHEY and CDR2 SVGAGI. Trimming left V 0 bases short and J 7 bases short, with 13 bases between. The CDR3 spells CASSYSIGARQPQHF. The CDR3 DNA reads as TGTGCCAGCAGTTACTCGATTGGGGCTCGGCAGCCCCAGCATTTT.

In this sample, this clonotype turned up a few times. The V and J genes are TRBV2 and TRBJ2-5; D gene ambiguous. The CDR3 is 11 residues long. The germline V gene has CDR1 SNHLY and CDR2 FYNNEI. V lost 10 bases to trimming and J lost 5 bases, with 11 bases between them. The CDR3 nucleotides read TGTGCCACCAAGCTCGGCGAGACCCAGTACTTC. This sequence encodes CATKLGETQYF.

This clonotype was detected a few times. V usage is TRBV20-1 and J usage is TRBJ1-2; no firm D call. Per germline, CDR1 DFQATT and CDR2 SNEGSKA (reference sequence). The ends were cut back, 0 bases at V and 5 bases at J, with 13 bases in the middle. The CDR3 has 14 residues. CDR3 sequence (DNA): TGCAGTGCTAGAGATGAGAGGGCAGGATATGGCTACACCTTC. Its translation is CSARDERAGYGYTF.

A few counts support this clonotype. The chain has TRBV30 and TRBJ2-7; D ambiguous. Trimming removed 4 bases from V and 2 bases from J, with 9 bases in between. From germline, CDR1 is GTSNPN and CDR2 SVGIG (reference sequence). This CDR3 is 12 amino acids long. This CDR3 reads CAWKGGAYEQYF. The CDR3, as DNA: TGTGCCTGGAAGGGCGGAGCCTACGAGCAGTACTTC.

V usage is TRBV4-3 and J usage is TRBJ2-3; the D is unclear. Germline V gene sequence: CDR1 LGHNA, CDR2 YSLEER. This CDR3 region has 13 residues. Between the trimmed V and J ends, which lost 1 base and 2 bases, there was a span of 4 bases. For the CDR3, the DNA is TGCGCCAGCAGCCAAGGTGTCACAGATACGCAGTATTTT. It specifies CASSQGVTDTQYF.

The chain uses TRBV15 and TRBJ2-1, with TRBD2 matching 12 bases. Germline trimming cut 5 bases from V and 9 bases from J; bases unmatched to any gene: 2. This CDR3 contains 13 residues. Germline CDR1 reads LNHNV; CDR2 reads YYDKDF (reference sequence). The CDR3 DNA reads TGTGCCACCAGCTCTAGCGGGAGGGGTGAGCAGTTCTTC. Residues: CATSSSGRGEQFF.